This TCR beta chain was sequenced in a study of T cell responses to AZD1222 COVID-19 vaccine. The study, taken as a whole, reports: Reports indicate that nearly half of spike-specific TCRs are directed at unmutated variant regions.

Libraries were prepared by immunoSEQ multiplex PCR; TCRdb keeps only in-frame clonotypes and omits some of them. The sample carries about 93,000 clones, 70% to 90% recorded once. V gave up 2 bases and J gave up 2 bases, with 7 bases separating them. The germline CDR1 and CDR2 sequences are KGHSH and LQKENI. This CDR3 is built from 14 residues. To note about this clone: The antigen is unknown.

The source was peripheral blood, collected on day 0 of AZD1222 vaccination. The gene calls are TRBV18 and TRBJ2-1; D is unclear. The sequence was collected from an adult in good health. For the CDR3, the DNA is TGTGCCAGCTCACCAGGAACAGCCTACAATGAGCAGTTCTTC. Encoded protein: CASSPGTAYNEQFF.